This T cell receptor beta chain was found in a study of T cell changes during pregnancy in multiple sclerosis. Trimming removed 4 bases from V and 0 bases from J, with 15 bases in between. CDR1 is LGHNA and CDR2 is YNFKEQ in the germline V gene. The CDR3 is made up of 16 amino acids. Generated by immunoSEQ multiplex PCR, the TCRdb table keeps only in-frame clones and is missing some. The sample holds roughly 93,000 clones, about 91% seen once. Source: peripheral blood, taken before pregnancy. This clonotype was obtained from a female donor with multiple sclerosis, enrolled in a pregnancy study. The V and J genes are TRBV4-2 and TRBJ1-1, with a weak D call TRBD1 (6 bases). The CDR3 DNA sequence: TGTGCCAGCAGCCCCGTGCGACAGGTAATGAACACTGAAGCTTTCTTT. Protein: CASSPVRQVMNTEAFF.